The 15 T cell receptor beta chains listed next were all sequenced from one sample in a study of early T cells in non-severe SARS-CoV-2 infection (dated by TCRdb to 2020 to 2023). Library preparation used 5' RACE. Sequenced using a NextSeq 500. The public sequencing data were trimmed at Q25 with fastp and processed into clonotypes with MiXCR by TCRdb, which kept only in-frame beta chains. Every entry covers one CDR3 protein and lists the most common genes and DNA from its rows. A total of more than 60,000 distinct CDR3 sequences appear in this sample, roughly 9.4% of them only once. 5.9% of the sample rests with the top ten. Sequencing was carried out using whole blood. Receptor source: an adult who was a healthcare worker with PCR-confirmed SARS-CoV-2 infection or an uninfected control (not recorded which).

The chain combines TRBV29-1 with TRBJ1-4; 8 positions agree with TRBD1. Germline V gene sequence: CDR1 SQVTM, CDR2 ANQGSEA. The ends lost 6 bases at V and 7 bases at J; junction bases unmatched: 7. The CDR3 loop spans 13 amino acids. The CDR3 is CSVSGTGGEKLFF. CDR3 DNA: TGCAGCGTCTCCGGGACAGGAGGTGAAAAACTGTTTTTT. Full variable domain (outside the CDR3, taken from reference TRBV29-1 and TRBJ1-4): SAVISQKPSRDICQRGTSLTIQCQVDSQVTMMFWYRQQPGQSLTLIATANQGSEATYESGFVIDKFPISRPNLTFSTLTVSNMSPEDSSIYLCSVSGTGGEKLFFGSGTQLSVL.

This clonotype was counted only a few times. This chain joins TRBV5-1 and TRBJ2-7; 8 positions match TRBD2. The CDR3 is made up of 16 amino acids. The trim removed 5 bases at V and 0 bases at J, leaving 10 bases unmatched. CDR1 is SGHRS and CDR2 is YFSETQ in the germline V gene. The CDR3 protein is CASSPRTSTYSYEQYF. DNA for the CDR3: TGCGCCAGCAGTCCCCGGACTAGCACCTACTCCTACGAGCAGTACTTC.

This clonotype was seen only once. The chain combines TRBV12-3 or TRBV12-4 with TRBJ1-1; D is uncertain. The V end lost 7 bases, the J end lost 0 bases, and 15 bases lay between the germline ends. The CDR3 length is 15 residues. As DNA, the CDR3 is TGTGCCAGCATCCTGCTGGGAGAAATGAACACTGAAGCTTTCTTT. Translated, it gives CASILLGEMNTEAFF.

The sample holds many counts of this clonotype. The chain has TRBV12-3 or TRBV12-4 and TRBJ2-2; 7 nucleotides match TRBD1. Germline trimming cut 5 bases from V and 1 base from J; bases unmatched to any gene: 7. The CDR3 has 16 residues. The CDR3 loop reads CASSATGTVNTGELFF. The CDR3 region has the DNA TGTGCCAGCAGTGCCACCGGGACAGTGAACACCGGGGAGCTGTTTTTT.

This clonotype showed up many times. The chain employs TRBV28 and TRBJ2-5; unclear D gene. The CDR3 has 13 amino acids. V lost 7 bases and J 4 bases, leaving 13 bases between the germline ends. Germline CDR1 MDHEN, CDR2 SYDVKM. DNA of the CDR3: TGTGCCAGCAATATAAACCTAAGAGAGACCCAGTACTTC. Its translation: CASNINLRETQYF.

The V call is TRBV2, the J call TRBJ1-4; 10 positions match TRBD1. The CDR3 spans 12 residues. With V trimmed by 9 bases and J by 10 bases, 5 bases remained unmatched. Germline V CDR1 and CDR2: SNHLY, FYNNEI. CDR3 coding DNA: TGTGCCAGTTGGGACAGGGGTGGAAAACTGTTTTTT. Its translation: CASWDRGGKLFF.

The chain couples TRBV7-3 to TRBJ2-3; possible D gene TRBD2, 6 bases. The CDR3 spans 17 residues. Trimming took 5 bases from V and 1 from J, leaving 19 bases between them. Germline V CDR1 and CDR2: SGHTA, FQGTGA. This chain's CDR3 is CASSGGGRGGGTDTQYF. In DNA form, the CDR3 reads TGTGCCAGCAGCGGGGGAGGCAGAGGAGGTGGCACAGATACGCAGTATTTT.

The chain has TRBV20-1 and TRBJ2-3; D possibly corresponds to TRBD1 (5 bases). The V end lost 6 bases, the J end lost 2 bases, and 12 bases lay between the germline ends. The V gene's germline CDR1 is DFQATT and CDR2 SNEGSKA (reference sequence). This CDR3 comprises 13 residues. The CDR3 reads CSAATAFTDTQYF. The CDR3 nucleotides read TGCAGTGCCGCGACAGCCTTCACAGATACGCAGTATTTT.

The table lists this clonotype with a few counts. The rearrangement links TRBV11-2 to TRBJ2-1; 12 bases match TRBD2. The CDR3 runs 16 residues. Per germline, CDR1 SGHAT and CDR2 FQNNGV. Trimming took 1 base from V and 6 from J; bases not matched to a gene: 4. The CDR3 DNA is TGTGCCAGCAGCTTAGGGGCTAGCGGGAGGGCCAATGAGCAGTTCTTC. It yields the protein CASSLGASGRANEQFF.

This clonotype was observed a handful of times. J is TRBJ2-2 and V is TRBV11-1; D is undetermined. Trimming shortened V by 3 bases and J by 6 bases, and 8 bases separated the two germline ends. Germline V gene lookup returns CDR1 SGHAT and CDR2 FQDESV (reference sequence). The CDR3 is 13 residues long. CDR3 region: CASSLSAPGELFF. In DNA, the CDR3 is TGTGCCAGCAGCTTGTCTGCCCCCGGGGAGCTGTTTTTT.

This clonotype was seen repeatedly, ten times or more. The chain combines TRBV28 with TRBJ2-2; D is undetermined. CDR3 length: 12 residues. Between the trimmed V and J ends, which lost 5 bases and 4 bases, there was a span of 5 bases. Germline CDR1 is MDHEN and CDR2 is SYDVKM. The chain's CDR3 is CASSPVTGELFF. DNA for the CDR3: TGTGCCAGCAGTCCAGTCACCGGGGAGCTGTTTTTT.

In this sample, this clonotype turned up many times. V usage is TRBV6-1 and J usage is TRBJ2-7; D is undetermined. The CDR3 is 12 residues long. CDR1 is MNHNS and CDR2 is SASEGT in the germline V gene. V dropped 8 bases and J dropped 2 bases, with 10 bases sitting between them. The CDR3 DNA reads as TGTGCCAGCTTGGCCAGCCCCTACGAGCAGTACTTC. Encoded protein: CASLASPYEQYF.

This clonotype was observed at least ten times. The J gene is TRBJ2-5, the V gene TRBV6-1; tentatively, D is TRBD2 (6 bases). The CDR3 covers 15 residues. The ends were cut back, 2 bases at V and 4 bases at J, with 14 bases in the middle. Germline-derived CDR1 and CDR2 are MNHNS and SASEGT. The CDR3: CASSEPSRGTETQYF. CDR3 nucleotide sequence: TGTGCCAGCAGTGAACCTTCGCGGGGTACAGAGACCCAGTACTTC.

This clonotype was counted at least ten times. CDR3 DNA sequence: TGCGCCAGCAGGAATGGCCCCGAAGACACCATATATTTT. Translating gives CASRNGPEDTIYF. This sequence joins TRBV10-2 and TRBJ1-3, with D uncertain. Trimming cost V 6 bases and J 8 bases, with 14 bases left between them. In germline, CDR1 is WSHSY, CDR2 SAAADI. The CDR3 extends over 13 amino acids.

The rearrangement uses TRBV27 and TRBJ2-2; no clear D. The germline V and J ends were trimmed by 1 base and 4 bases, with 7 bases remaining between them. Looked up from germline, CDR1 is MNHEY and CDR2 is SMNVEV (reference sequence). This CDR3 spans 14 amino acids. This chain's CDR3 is CASSLFQGTGELFF. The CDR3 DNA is TGTGCCAGCAGTTTATTTCAAGGCACCGGGGAGCTGTTTTTT.